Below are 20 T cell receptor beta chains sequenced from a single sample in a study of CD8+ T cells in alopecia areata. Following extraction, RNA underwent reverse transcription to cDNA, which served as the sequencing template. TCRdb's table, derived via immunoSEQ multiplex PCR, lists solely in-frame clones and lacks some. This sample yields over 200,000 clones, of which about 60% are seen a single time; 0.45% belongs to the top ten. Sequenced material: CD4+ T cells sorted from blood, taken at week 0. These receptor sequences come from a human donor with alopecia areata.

Here the CDR3 DNA reads TGTGCCAGCAGTGTAGGGGGCAGCACAGATACGCAGTATTTT. This translates into CASSVGGSTDTQYF. The chain combines TRBV2 with TRBJ2-3; 7 nucleotides align to TRBD1. The CDR3 runs to 14 residues. Looked up from germline, CDR1 is SNHLY and CDR2 is FYNNEI. The trim removed 4 bases at V and 0 bases at J, leaving 1 base unmatched.

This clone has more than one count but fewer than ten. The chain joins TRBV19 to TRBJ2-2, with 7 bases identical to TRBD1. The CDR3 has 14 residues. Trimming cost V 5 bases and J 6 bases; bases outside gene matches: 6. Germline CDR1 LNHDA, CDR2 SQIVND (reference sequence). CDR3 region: CASSVSQGSGELFF. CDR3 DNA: TGTGCCAGTAGTGTCTCACAGGGGTCCGGGGAGCTGTTTTTT.

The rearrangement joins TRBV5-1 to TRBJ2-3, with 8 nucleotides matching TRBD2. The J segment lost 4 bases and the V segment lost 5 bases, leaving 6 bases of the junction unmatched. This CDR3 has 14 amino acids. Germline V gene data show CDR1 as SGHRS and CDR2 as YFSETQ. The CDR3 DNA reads TGCGCCAGCAGATGGACTAGCAGGGCAGATACGCAGTATTTT. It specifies CASRWTSRADTQYF.

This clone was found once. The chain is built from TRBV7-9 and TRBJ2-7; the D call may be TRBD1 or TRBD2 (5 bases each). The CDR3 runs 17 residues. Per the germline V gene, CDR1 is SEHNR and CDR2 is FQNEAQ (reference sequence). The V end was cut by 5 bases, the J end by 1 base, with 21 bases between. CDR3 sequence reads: CASSPSGSDRRSYEQYF. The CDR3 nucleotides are TGTGCCAGCAGCCCATCGGGGTCCGACAGAAGATCCTACGAGCAGTACTTC.

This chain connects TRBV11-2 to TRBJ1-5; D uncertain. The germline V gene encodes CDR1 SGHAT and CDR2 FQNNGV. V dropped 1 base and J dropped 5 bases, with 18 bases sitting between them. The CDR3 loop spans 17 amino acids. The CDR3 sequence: CASSLGPGSARDQPQHF. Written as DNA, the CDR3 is TGTGCCAGCAGCTTAGGCCCAGGCTCCGCTAGGGATCAGCCCCAGCATTTT. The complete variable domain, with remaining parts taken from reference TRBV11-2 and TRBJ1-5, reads EAGVAQSPRYKIIEKRQSVAFWCNPISGHATLYWYQQILGQGPKLLIQFQNNGVVDDSQLPKDRFSAERLKGVDSTLKIQPAKLEDSAVYLCASSLGPGSARDQPQHFGDGTRLSIL.

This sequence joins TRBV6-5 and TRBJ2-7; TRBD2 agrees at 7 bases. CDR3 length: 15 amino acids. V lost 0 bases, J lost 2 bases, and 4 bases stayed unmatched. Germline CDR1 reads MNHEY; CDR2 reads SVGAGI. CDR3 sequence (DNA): TGTGCCAGCAGTTACTCGAGGGAGGGCCCCTACGAGCAGTACTTC. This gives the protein CASSYSREGPYEQYF.

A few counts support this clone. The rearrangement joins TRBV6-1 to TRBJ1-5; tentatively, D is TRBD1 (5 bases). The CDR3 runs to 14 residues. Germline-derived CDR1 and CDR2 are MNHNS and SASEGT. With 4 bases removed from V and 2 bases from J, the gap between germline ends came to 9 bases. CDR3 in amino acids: CASSVTGGNQPQHF. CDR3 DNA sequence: TGTGCCAGCAGTGTAACGGGGGGCAATCAGCCCCAGCATTTT.

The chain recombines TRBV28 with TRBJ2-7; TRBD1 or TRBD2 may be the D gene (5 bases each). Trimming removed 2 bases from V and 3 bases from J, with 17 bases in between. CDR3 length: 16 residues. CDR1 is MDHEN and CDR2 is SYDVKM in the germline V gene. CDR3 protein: CASSLPPGTADYEQYF. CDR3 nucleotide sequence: TGTGCCAGCAGTTTACCCCCGGGGACCGCGGACTACGAGCAGTACTTC.

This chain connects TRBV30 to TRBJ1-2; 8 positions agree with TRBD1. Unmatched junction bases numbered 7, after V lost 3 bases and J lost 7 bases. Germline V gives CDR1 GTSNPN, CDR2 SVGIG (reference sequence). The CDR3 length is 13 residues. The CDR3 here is CAWSGQGRSGYTF. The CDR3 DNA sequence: TGTGCCTGGAGCGGACAGGGAAGGAGTGGCTACACCTTC.

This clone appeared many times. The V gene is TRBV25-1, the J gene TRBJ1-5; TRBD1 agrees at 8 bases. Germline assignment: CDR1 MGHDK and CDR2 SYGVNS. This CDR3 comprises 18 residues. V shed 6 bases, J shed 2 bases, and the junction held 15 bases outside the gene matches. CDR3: CASSPHRQGLGGNQPQHF. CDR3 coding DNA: TGTGCCAGCAGCCCCCACCGACAGGGGTTAGGGGGCAATCAGCCCCAGCATTTT.

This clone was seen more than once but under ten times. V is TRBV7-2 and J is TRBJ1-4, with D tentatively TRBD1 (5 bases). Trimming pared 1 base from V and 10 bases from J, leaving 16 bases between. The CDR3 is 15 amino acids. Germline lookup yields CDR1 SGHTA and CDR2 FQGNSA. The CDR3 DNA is TGTGCCAGCAGCTTAGGTGGGCGACAGATCCCAAAACTGTTTTTT. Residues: CASSLGGRQIPKLFF.

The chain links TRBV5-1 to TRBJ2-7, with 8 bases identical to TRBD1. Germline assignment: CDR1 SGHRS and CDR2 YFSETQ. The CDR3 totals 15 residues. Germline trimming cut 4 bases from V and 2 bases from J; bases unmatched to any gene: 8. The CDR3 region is CASSTTGVGTYEQYF. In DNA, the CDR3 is TGCGCCAGCAGCACGACAGGGGTTGGAACCTACGAGCAGTACTTC.

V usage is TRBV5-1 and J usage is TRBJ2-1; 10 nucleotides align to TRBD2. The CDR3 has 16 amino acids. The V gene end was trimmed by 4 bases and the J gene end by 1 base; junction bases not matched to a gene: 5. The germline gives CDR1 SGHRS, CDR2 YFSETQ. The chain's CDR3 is CASSGLAGASYNEQFF. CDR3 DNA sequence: TGCGCCAGCAGCGGGCTAGCGGGAGCATCCTACAATGAGCAGTTCTTC.

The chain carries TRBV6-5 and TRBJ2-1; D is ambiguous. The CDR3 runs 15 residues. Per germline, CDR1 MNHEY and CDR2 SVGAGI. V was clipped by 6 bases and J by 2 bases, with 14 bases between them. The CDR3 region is CASRVYKAPYNEQFF. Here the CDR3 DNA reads TGTGCCAGCAGGGTCTATAAAGCGCCCTACAATGAGCAGTTCTTC.

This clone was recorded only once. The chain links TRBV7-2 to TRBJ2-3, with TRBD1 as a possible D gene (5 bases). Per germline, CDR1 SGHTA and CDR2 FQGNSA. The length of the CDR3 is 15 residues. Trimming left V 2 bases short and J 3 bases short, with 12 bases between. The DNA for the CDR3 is TGTGCCAGCAGCTTATGGGCAGGGTTAACAGATACGCAGTATTTT. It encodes CASSLWAGLTDTQYF.

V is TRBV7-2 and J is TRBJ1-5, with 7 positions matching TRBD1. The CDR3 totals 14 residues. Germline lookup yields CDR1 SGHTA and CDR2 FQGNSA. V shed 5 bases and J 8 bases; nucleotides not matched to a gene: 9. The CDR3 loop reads CASSPTGLREPQHF. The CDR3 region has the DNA TGTGCCAGCAGCCCGACAGGGCTGAGGGAGCCCCAGCATTTT.

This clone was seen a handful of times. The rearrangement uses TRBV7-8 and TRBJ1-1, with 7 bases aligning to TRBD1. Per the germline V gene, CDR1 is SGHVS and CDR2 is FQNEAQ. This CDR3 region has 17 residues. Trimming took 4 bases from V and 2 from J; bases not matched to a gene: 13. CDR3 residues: CASSSLWTGTVNTEAFF. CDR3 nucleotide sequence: TGTGCCAGCAGCTCACTCTGGACCGGGACAGTCAACACTGAAGCTTTCTTT.

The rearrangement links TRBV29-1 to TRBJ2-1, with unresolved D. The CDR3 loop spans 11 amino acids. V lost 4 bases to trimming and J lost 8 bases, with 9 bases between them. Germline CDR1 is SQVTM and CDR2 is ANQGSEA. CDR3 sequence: CSVAGYDEQFF. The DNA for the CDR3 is TGCAGCGTTGCCGGTTATGATGAGCAGTTCTTC.

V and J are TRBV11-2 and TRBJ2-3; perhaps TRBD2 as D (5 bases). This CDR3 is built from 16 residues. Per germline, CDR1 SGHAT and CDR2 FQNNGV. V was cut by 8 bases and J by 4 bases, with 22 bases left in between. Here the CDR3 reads CASREGFFREPDTQYF. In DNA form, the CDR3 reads TGTGCCAGCCGAGAGGGTTTTTTCCGGGAACCAGATACGCAGTATTTT.

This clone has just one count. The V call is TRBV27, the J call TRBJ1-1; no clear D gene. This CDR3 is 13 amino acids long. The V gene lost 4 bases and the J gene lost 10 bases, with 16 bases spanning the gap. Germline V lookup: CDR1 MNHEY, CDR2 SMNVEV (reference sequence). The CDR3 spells CASSWSGEGRAFF. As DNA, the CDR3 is TGTGCCAGCAGTTGGTCAGGTGAAGGGCGAGCTTTCTTT.